This is a list of T cell receptor beta chains from one sample in a study of early T cells in non-severe SARS-CoV-2 infection. TCRdb independently ran MiXCR on the 5' RACE reads; one entry per CDR3 protein. This sample yields approximately 68,000 distinct CDR3 sequences, of which around a tenth are seen a single time; under 10% belongs to the top ten. Source: whole blood, taken at baseline. These receptor sequences come from an adult who was a healthcare worker with PCR-confirmed SARS-CoV-2 infection or an uninfected control (not recorded which). Each CDR3 is given with its conserved first and last residue. Each record gives: D gene, CDR3 length, V gene, clone size, J gene, CDR3 DNA, CDR3 protein. D genes are given only for firm matches. Clone size is shown for a subset of rows, as once, few, many or a class of expanded clone.

>TRBD1|15|TRBV6-6|-|TRBJ2-7
TGTGCCAGCAGTCCCTATGACAGGGGGTCCGACGAGCAGTACTTC
CASSPYDRGSDEQYF
>-|16|TRBV4-2|few|TRBJ1-5
TGTGCCAGCAGCCCTCTAACATCAGGGAAGACTCAGCCCCAGCATTTT
CASSPLTSGKTQPQHF
>-|12|TRBV30|many|TRBJ2-3
TGTGCCTGGAGTACGGCTAGCCATACGCAGTATTTT
CAWSTASHTQYF
>TRBD1|15|TRBV6-1|few|TRBJ2-7
TGTGCCAGCAGTGAATCGGGGACAGGGTCCTACGAGCAGTACTTC
CASSESGTGSYEQYF
>TRBD1|13|TRBV5-4|many|TRBJ2-5
TGTGCCAGCAGCATGGACAGGGAAGAGACCCAGTACTTC
CASSMDREETQYF
>-|18|TRBV7-3|-|TRBJ2-3
TGTGCCAGCAGCCCCCAGGGACGACGCAACCTCCGGACAGATACGCAGTATTTT
CASSPQGRRNLRTDTQYF
>-|14|TRBV10-3|-|TRBJ1-6
TGTGCCATCAGGGGAGGGATTGATAATTCACCCCTCCACTTT
CAIRGGIDNSPLHF
>-|13|TRBV15|-|TRBJ1-1
TGTGCCACCAGCAGAGATTTTAACACTGAAGCTTTCTTT
CATSRDFNTEAFF
>-|10|TRBV6-5|many|TRBJ2-1
TGTGCCAGCAAGGGAGCATCCGAGTTCTTC
CASKGASEFF
>TRBD1|14|TRBV11-2|few|TRBJ2-2
TGTGCCAGCATTGAGGGACAGGACCCCGGGGAGCTGTTTTTT
CASIEGQDPGELFF
>-|15|TRBV6-6|many|TRBJ1-4
TGTGCCAGCAGTCAAGCAGGGGCAACTAATGAAAAACTGTTTTTT
CASSQAGATNEKLFF
>-|14|TRBV12-3/TRBV12-4|few|TRBJ2-2
TGTGCCAGCAGTACTGGCGGGACACGGAATCGGCTGTTTTTT
CASSTGGTRNRLFF
>-|12|TRBV7-9|many|TRBJ1-5
TGTGCCAGCAGCTTAGAGGGGCAGCCCCAGCATTTT
CASSLEGQPQHF
>TRBD2|15|TRBV18|few|TRBJ2-3
TGTGCCAGCTCACCGGTAGCGGGGGGCGCGGATACGCAGTATTTT
CASSPVAGGADTQYF
>-|14|TRBV6-5|-|TRBJ2-7
TGTGCCAGCAGTTATGACATTTTTTCCTACGAGCAGTACTTC
CASSYDIFSYEQYF
>-|14|TRBV27|-|TRBJ1-2
TGTGCCAGCAGTTCTCAACAGGGAATCCATGGCTACACCTTC
CASSSQQGIHGYTF
>-|13|TRBV7-2|many|TRBJ1-3
TGTGCCAGCAGCTTTGACAATGGAAACACCATATATTTT
CASSFDNGNTIYF
>-|17|TRBV27|many|TRBJ2-3
TGTGCCAGCAGTTTATCGATAACGGGGGCCAGCACAGATACGCAGTATTTT
CASSLSITGASTDTQYF
>TRBD1|16|TRBV3-1|-|TRBJ2-3
TGTGCCAGCAGCCACACCGGGACAGGGGCGGGAGATACGCAGTATTTT
CASSHTGTGAGDTQYF
>-|14|TRBV21-1|many|TRBJ2-7
TGTGCCAGCGGGGGTGGGGGAAGGACCTACGAGCAGTACTTC
CASGGGGRTYEQYF
>-|15|TRBV11-2|few|TRBJ2-1
TGTGCCAGCAGCTTAGTAATATTGTCCTACAATGAGCAGTTCTTC
CASSLVILSYNEQFF
>TRBD1|14|TRBV9|many|TRBJ1-1
TGTGCCAGCAGCGGGGGATACGGACAGGATGAAGCTTTCTTT
CASSGGYGQDEAFF
>-|14|TRBV3-1|many|TRBJ2-3
TGTGCCAGCAGCCAACAAGAGGGGGCAGATACGCAGTATTTT
CASSQQEGADTQYF
>-|14|TRBV7-9|many|TRBJ2-7
TGTGCCAGCAGCTTAAGGGACCAAGCCTACGAGCAGTACTTC
CASSLRDQAYEQYF
>-|14|TRBV27|-|TRBJ1-5
TGTGCCAGCAGTTCAGGAGCGGGGAATCAGCCCCAGCATTTT
CASSSGAGNQPQHF
>-|15|TRBV7-8|-|TRBJ1-3
TGTGCCAGCAGCCCGCCGGGGGTCTCTGGAAACACCATATATTTT
CASSPPGVSGNTIYF
>-|15|TRBV12-3/TRBV12-4|-|TRBJ1-5
TGTGCCAGCAGTACCAGTCCCTATAGCAATCAGCCCCAGCATTTT
CASSTSPYSNQPQHF
>-|14|TRBV12-3/TRBV12-4|many|TRBJ1-4
TGTGCCAGCAGTAGGACGGCAACTAATGAAAAACTGTTTTTT
CASSRTATNEKLFF
>-|13|TRBV7-3|many|TRBJ1-1
TGTGCCAGCAGCTTAAGCTCGAACACTGAAGCTTTCTTT
CASSLSSNTEAFF
>-|15|TRBV6-2/TRBV6-3|-|TRBJ2-2
TGTGCCAGCAGTTACCGGGCCCCAGGGTACGGGGAGCTGTTTTTT
CASSYRAPGYGELFF
>-|14|TRBV15|many|TRBJ2-7
TGTGCCACCAGCAGAGAACAGATCTCCTACGAGCAGTACTTC
CATSREQISYEQYF
>TRBD2|15|TRBV2|-|TRBJ2-5
TGTGCCAGCAGGGGACTAGCGGGGGGGCCGAAGACCCAGTACTTC
CASRGLAGGPKTQYF
>-|16|TRBV24-1|few|TRBJ1-6
TGTGCCACCAGAGTCCCCCCTGGGGGGTTCTATTCACCCCTCCACTTT
CATRVPPGGFYSPLHF
>-|15|TRBV7-2|few|TRBJ2-3
TGTGCCAGCAGCCCCAGTGGGGCTAGCACAGATACGCAGTATTTT
CASSPSGASTDTQYF
>-|15|TRBV7-9|-|TRBJ1-3
TGTGCCAGCAGCTTAGCGTCGCTCTCTGGAAACACCATATATTTT
CASSLASLSGNTIYF
>-|12|TRBV27|-|TRBJ2-4
TGTGCTAGTGGTTTAGCCAAAAACATTCAGTACTTC
CASGLAKNIQYF
>-|13|TRBV7-9|many|TRBJ2-2
TGTGCCAGCAGCACACCGAACACCGGGGAGCTGTTTTTT
CASSTPNTGELFF
>-|14|TRBV5-1|many|TRBJ2-3
TGCGCCAGCAGCTCGGGTCCCAGCACAGATACGCAGTATTTT
CASSSGPSTDTQYF
>-|15|TRBV10-2|few|TRBJ1-1
TGCGCCAGCAGTGAGTCTTCCACGCCGGGCACTGAAGCTTTCTTT
CASSESSTPGTEAFF
>-|13|TRBV10-3|-|TRBJ1-1
TGTGCCATCAATGCCGGGACGGAGGCTGAAGCTTTCTTT
CAINAGTEAEAFF
>-|14|TRBV20-1|once|TRBJ1-6
TGCAGTGCTAGACTGACGGACAATAATTCACCCCTCCACTTT
CSARLTDNNSPLHF
>-|14|TRBV2|-|TRBJ1-6
TGTGCCAGCAGGTGGACAGATTTTAATTCACCCCTCCACTTT
CASRWTDFNSPLHF
>TRBD1|13|TRBV20-1|-|TRBJ1-1
TGCAGTGCTCCCACAGGGGCAGAGACTGAAGCTTTCTTT
CSAPTGAETEAFF
>TRBD2|16|TRBV6-2/TRBV6-3|few|TRBJ2-3
TGTGCCAGCAGTTACTCAGCGGGGCTTAACACAGATACGCAGTATTTT
CASSYSAGLNTDTQYF
>-|15|TRBV9|-|TRBJ2-2
TGTGCCAGCAGCGCCTTGGACAGACACACCGGGGAGCTGTTTTTT
CASSALDRHTGELFF
>TRBD1|15|TRBV5-1|many|TRBJ2-2
TGCGCCAGCAGCTTGGTGCAGGGGGCGCCCGGGGAGCTGTTTTTT
CASSLVQGAPGELFF
>-|13|TRBV11-3|-|TRBJ2-3
TGTGCCAGCAGCCAAGAGGGGGCAGATACGCAGTATTTT
CASSQEGADTQYF
>-|13|TRBV30|many|TRBJ1-2
TGTGCCTGGAGTGTGACAGTTAACTATGGCTACACCTTC
CAWSVTVNYGYTF
>-|14|TRBV20-1|many|TRBJ1-2
TGCAGTGCTAGACCCCCGGGGGAGGACTATGGCTACACCTTC
CSARPPGEDYGYTF